This T cell receptor beta chain was documented in a study of glioma-infiltrating T cells. Findings and caveats of the study: Non-neoplastic patients had below-expected tissue-blood divergence, while all gliomas exceeded expectation.

TCR alpha and beta CDR3 regions were amplified from RNA using iRepertoire nested multiplex PCR. TCRdb itself ran the multiplex PCR reads through MiXCR, one entry per CDR3 protein. The sample lists about 180,000 distinct CDR3 sequences, roughly two fifths seen once, with roughly 5.4% in the top ten. This clonotype was seen a few times. Its cognate antigen is unknown. The length of the CDR3 is 13 residues. Germline CDR1 reads SNHLY; CDR2 reads FYNNEI. Trimming took 4 bases from V and 6 from J, leaving 13 bases between them. The chain combines TRBV2 with TRBJ2-7, with D uncertain. The TCR comes from a human donor with low-grade glioma or glioblastoma, undergoing nonglioma brain surgery, or in good health (not recorded which). Sequenced: glioma tissue, nonneoplastic brain tissue, or PBMCs (not recorded which). This CDR3 reads CASSVQLPTEQYF. The DNA for the CDR3 is TGTGCCAGCAGTGTCCAGCTCCCAACCGAGCAGTACTTC. The entire variable domain, with the rest obtained from reference TRBV2 and TRBJ2-7, is as follows: EPEVTQTPSHQVTQMGQEVILRCVPISNHLYFYWYRQILGQKVEFLVSFYNNEISEKSEIFDDQFSVERPDGSNFTLKIRSTKLEDSAMYFCASSVQLPTEQYFGPGTRLTVT.